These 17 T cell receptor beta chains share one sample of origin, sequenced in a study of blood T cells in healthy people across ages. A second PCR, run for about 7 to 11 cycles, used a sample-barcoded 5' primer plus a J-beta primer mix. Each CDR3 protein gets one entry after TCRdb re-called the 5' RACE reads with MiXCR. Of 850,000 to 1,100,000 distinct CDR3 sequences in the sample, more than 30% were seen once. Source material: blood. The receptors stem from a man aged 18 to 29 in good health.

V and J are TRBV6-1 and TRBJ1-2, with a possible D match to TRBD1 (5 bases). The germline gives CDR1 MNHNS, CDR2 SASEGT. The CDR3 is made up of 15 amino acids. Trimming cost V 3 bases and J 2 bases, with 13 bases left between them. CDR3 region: CASSEGLTFNYGYTF. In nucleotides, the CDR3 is TGTGCCAGCAGTGAGGGACTTACCTTCAACTATGGCTACACCTTC.

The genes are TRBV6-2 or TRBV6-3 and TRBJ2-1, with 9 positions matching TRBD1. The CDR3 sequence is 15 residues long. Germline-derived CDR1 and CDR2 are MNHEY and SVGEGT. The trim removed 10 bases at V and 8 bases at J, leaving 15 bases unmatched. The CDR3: CAIQGGTGITDEQFF. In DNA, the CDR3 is TGTGCCATCCAAGGAGGGACAGGGATTACCGATGAGCAGTTCTTC.

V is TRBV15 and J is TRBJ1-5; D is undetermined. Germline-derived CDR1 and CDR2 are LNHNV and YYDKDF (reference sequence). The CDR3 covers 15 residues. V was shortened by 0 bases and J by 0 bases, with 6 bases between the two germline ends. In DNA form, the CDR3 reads TGTGCCACCAGCAGAGATACAAATAGCAATCAGCCCCAGCATTTT. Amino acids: CATSRDTNSNQPQHF.

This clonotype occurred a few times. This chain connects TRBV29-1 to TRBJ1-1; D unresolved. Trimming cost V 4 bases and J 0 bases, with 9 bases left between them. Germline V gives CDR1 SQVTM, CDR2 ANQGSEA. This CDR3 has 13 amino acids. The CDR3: CSVARQMNTEAFF. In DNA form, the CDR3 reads TGCAGCGTTGCTCGCCAGATGAACACTGAAGCTTTCTTT.

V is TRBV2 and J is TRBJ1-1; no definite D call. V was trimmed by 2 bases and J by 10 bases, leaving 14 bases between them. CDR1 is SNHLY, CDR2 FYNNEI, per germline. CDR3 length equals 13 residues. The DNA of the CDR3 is TGTGCCAGCAGTGAATTCGCCGTCGACGCAGCTTTCTTT. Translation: CASSEFAVDAAFF.

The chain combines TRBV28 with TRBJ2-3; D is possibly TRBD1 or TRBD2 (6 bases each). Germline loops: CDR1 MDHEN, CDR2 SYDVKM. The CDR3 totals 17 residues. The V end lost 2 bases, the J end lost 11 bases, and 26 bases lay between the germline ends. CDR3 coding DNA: TGTGCCAGCAGTTTAGGGGGGACAATCTCGCCGTATCGGGTGCAGTATTTT. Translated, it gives CASSLGGTISPYRVQYF.

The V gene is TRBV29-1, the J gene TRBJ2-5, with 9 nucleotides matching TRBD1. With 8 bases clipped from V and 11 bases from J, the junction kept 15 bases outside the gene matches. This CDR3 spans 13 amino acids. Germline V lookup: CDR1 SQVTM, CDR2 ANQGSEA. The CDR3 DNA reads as TGCAGCCTCGGGCGGACAGGGGAAAGTGGGCAGTACTTC. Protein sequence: CSLGRTGESGQYF.

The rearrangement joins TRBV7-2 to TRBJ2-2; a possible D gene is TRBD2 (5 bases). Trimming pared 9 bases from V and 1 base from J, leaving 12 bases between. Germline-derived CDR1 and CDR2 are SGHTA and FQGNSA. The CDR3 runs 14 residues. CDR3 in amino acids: CASRRERNTGELFF. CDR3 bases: TGTGCCAGTCGTAGGGAGAGGAACACCGGGGAGCTGTTTTTT.

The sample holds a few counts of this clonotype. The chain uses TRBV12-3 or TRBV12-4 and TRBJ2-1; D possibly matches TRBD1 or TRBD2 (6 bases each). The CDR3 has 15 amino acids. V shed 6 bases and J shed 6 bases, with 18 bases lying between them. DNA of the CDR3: TGTGCCAGCAGGGTGGGGGCCCAAGCGGGCAATGAGCAGTTCTTC. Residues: CASRVGAQAGNEQFF.

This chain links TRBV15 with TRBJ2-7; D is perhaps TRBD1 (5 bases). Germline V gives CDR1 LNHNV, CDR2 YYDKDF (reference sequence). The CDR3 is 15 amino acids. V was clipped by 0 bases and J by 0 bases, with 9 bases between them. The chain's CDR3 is CATSRDGASSYEQYF. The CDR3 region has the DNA TGTGCCACCAGCAGAGATGGGGCGTCCTCCTACGAGCAGTACTTC.

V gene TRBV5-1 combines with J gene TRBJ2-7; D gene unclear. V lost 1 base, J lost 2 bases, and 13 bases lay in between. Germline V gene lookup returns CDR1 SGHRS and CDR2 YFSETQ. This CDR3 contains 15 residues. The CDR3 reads CASSLNFDGPYEQYF. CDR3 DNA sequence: TGCGCCAGCAGCTTGAATTTTGACGGGCCCTACGAGCAGTACTTC.

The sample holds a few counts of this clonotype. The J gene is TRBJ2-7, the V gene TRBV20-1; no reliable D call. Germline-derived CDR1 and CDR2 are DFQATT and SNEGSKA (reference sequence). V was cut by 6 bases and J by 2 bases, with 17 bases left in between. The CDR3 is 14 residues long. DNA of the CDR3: TGCAGTGCCATCCGTCCGTATGAGACCTACGAGCAGTACTTC. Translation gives CSAIRPYETYEQYF.

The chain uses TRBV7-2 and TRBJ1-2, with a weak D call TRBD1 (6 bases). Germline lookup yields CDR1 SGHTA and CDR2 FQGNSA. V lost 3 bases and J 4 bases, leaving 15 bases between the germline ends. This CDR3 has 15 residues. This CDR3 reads CASSFQGLGIYGYTF. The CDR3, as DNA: TGTGCCAGCAGCTTCCAGGGGCTTGGGATCTATGGCTACACCTTC.

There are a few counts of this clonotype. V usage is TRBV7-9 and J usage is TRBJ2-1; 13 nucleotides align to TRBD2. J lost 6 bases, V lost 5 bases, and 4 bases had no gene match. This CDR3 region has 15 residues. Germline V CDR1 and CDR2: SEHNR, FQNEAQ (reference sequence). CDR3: CASSTLAGGSNEQFF. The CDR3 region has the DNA TGTGCCAGCAGCACACTAGCGGGGGGGTCCAATGAGCAGTTCTTC.

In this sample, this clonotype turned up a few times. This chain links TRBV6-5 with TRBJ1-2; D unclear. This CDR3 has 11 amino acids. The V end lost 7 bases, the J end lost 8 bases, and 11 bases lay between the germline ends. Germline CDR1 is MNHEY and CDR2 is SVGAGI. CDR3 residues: CASNHLGGYTF. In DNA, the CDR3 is TGTGCCAGCAATCATCTCGGCGGCTACACCTTC.

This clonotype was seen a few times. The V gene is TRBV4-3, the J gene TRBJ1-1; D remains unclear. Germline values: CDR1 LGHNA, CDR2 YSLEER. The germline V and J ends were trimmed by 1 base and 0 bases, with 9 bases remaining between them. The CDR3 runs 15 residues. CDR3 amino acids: CASSQGPAMNTEAFF. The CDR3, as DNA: TGCGCCAGCAGCCAAGGGCCGGCCATGAACACTGAAGCTTTCTTT.

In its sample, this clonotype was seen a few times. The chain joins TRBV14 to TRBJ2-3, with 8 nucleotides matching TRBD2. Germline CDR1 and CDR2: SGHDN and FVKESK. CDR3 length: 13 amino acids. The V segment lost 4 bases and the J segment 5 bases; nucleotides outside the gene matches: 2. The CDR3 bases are TGTGCCAGCAGCCTGACTAGCGAAGATACGCAGTATTTT. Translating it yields CASSLTSEDTQYF.